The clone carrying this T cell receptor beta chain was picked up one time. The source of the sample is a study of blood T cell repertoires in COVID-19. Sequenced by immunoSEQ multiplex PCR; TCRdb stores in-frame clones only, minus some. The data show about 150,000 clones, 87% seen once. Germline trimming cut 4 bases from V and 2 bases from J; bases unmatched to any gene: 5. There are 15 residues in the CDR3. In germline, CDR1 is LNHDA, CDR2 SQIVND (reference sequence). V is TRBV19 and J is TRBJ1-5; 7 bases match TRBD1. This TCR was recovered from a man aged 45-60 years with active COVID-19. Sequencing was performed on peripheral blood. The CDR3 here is CASSSDRVGNQPQHF. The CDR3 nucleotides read TGTGCCAGTAGTAGCGACAGGGTCGGCAATCAGCCCCAGCATTTT.